A single sample gave rise to the 28 T cell receptor beta chains below, sequenced in a study of tumor-infiltrating lymphocytes in primary liver carcinoma (dated by TCRdb to 2015 to 2018). For sequencing, an Illumina HiSeq 2500 was employed. A constant-region primer and ProtoScript II reverse transcriptase were used to reverse-transcribe TCRbeta-specific cDNA from roughly 480 ng total RNA. TCRbeta libraries were built with three nested multiplex PCR rounds, a slightly modified ARM-PCR procedure. Each of the first two PCR rounds ran for around 9 cycles and used multiplex TRBV1-TRBV30 forward primers together with a Cbeta reverse primer. TCRdb trimmed public reads at Q25 via fastp, called clones via MiXCR and kept in-frame beta chains. Each entry merges the rows of one CDR3 protein and shows their most common DNA and genes. The sample table shows fewer than 350,000 distinct CDR3 sequences, and 65% are seen once. The biggest ten clones account for 9% to 10% of the sample.

Blood RNA was extracted from unsorted whole blood with TRIzol reagent; germline DNA came from the DNeasy Blood & Tissue kit. The specimen sequenced was peripheral blood. Receptors were obtained from a man aged 35 to 55 with primary liver carcinoma and hepatitis B virus infection.

Regarding this clonotype: Possible read error: a much larger clone is one base away. This rearrangement joins TRBV6-5 to TRBJ2-6; 9 nucleotides agree with TRBD1. The CDR3 covers 17 residues. Germline V gives CDR1 MNHEY, CDR2 SVGAGI. The DNA of the CDR3 is TGTACCAGCAGTTACTGGGACAGGGCGCCTGGGGCCAACGTCCTGACTTTC. This codes for CTSSYWDRAPGANVLTF.

The gene calls are TRBV21-1 and TRBJ2-7; TRBD2, as called in the table, went unchecked against the DNA. TRBV21-1 constitutes a pseudogene. There are 12 residues in the CDR3. CDR3 in amino acids: CAGCAIAYEQYF. In DNA form, the CDR3 reads TGTGCAGGTTGCGCTATCGCCTACGAGCAGTACTTC.

CDR3 sequence reads: CATSEPTSDDYNEQFF. DNA for the CDR3: TGTGCCACCAGTGAACCTACTAGCGACGACTACAATGAGCAGTTCTTC. This chain links TRBV24-1 with TRBJ2-1, with 7 bases that match TRBD2. Germline V CDR1 and CDR2: KGHDR, SFDVKD. After removal of 4 bases from V and 3 bases from J, the junction contained 8 bases not matched to a gene. The CDR3 runs 16 residues.

Regarding this clonotype: This could be a read error, since a much larger clone is one nucleotide away. The chain has TRBV4-3 and TRBJ2-7; possible D gene TRBD1, 5 bases. The V and J ends lost 3 bases and 2 bases respectively, with 8 bases between them. The CDR3 length is 13 residues. Germline values: CDR1 LGHNA, CDR2 YSLEER. For the CDR3, the DNA is TGCGCCAGCAGCCATGGCAGGGCCTACGAGCAGTACTTC. Its translation: CASSHGRAYEQYF.

V and J are TRBV6-2 or TRBV6-3 and TRBJ2-7; TRBD2 matches at 7 bases. Germline CDR1 is MNHEY and CDR2 is SVGEGT. The CDR3 runs to 14 residues. With V trimmed by 8 bases and J by 4 bases, 11 bases remained unmatched. Here the CDR3 DNA reads TGTGCCAGCTCTCTAACGGGGGGTCATTACGAGCAGTACTTC. Amino acids: CASSLTGGHYEQYF.

This clonotype was recorded at least ten times. This chain connects TRBV6-1 to TRBJ2-7, with TRBD1 as a possible D gene (5 bases). V dropped 7 bases and J dropped 6 bases, with 16 bases sitting between them. This CDR3 has 13 residues. Germline assignment: CDR1 MNHNS and CDR2 SASEGT. In DNA, the CDR3 is TGTGCCAGCACCGAAGAGGCGCAGGGCGAGCAGTACTTC. Translated: CASTEEAQGEQYF.

V is TRBV12-3 or TRBV12-4 and J is TRBJ2-3; 7 nucleotides match TRBD2. V lost 7 bases and J lost 0; bases outside the gene matches: 10. The CDR3 is 16 residues long. This CDR3 is CASTPARAGSTDTQYF. For the CDR3, the DNA is TGTGCCAGCACCCCGGCGCGAGCGGGAAGCACAGATACGCAGTATTTT.

Of note for this clonotype: No conserved phenylalanine or tryptophan ends this CDR3, so it is likely a read error. The DNA is omitted, as the CDR3 cannot be located on it reliably, and the CDR3 follows TCRdb's listing. The chain recombines TRBV6-5 with TRBJ1-6; the table gives TRBD1 as D, unverified against the DNA. The CDR3 region is 16 residues in length, termini included. Per the germline V gene, CDR1 is MNHEY and CDR2 is SVGAGI. The CDR3 sequence: CASSSVTGRTRSPLRI.

In regard to this clonotype: A much larger clone differs from this one at a single base, so this may be a read error. The chain links TRBV10-3 to TRBJ2-1; TRBD2 matches at 9 bases. CDR1 is ENHRY and CDR2 is SYGVKD in the germline V gene. This CDR3 is 16 amino acids long. Trimming cost V 3 bases and J 7 bases; bases outside gene matches: 10. CDR3 sequence: CAISDRASGIQNEQFF. The CDR3 DNA reads TGTGCCATCAGTGACCGGGCTAGCGGGATTCAAAATGAGCAGTTCTTC.

Comments on this clonotype: A much larger clone sits a single nucleotide away, making a read error possible. The chain employs TRBV4-2 and TRBJ2-1; TRBD1 agrees at 7 bases. Germline loops: CDR1 LGHNA, CDR2 YNFKEQ. The CDR3 is 13 amino acids. CDR3 in amino acids: CASSQDLGTARVF. The CDR3, as DNA: TGTGCCAGCAGCCAAGATCTTGGGACAGCCCGTGTCTTC.

The rearrangement links TRBV20-1 to TRBJ2-3, with D possibly TRBD1 on 6 matching bases. The CDR3 is made up of 15 amino acids. V was pared by 1 base and J by 10 bases, with 21 bases between. From germline, CDR1 is DFQATT and CDR2 SNEGSKA (reference sequence). This CDR3 reads CSARVQGSPLRPQYF. CDR3 in DNA: TGCAGTGCTAGAGTACAGGGATCCCCACTTAGGCCGCAGTATTTT.

Of note for this clonotype: The junction differs from germline at one of its ends, possibly a read error. This chain connects TRBV5-4 to TRBJ2-7, with D unresolved. The CDR3 extends over 15 amino acids. Germline V lookup: CDR1 SGHNT, CDR2 YYREEE (reference sequence). CDR3: CANSLIGQGSYEQYF. DNA for the CDR3: TGTGCCAACAGCTTGATAGGGCAAGGGTCCTACGAGCAGTACTTC.

As regards this clonotype: It may be a read error: a sequence one base away is much more abundant. The V and J genes are TRBV6-6 and TRBJ1-5; TRBD1 agrees at 9 bases. Unmatched junction bases numbered 8, after V lost 5 bases and J lost 6 bases. Germline V gene data show CDR1 as MNHNY and CDR2 as SVGAGI (reference sequence). The CDR3 is made up of 15 amino acids. The CDR3 sequence is CASSGGQGSCQPQHF. CDR3 in DNA: TGTGCCAGCAGTGGGGGACAGGGTAGTTGTCAGCCCCAGCATTTT.

This chain uses TRBV11-1 with TRBJ2-2; D gene ambiguous. Looked up from germline, CDR1 is SGHAT and CDR2 is FQDESV (reference sequence). The CDR3 extends over 15 amino acids. The V end lost 5 bases, the J end lost 9 bases, and 19 bases lay between the germline ends. The DNA of the CDR3 is TGTGCCAGCAGCAAATTACTGGGTGAGATCAGGGAGCTGTTTTTT. Protein sequence: CASSKLLGEIRELFF. The entire variable domain, with the rest obtained from reference TRBV11-1 and TRBJ2-2, is as follows: EAEVAQSPRYKITEKSQAVAFWCDPISGHATLYWYRQILGQGPELLVQFQDESVVDDSQLPKDRFSAERLKGVDSTLKIQPAELGDSAMYLCASSKLLGEIRELFFGEGSRLTVL.

Regarding this clonotype: The junction and the germline gene differ at one end; a read error may be behind it. The gene calls are TRBV29-1 and TRBJ2-7; D remains ambiguous. This CDR3 has 11 residues. In germline, CDR1 is SQVTM, CDR2 ANQGSEA. This CDR3 reads CSVVSSCEQYF. CDR3 DNA: TGCAGCGTGGTGAGCTCCTGCGAGCAGTACTTC.

This clonotype has just a few counts. This chain links TRBV6-5 with TRBJ2-1; D perhaps matches TRBD2 (7 bases). There are 18 residues in the CDR3. The germline V gene has CDR1 MNHEY and CDR2 SVGAGI. V gave up 7 bases and J gave up 0 bases, with 22 bases separating them. This CDR3 reads CASTSQGGASASYNEQFF. The CDR3 DNA is TGTGCCAGCACCTCACAGGGAGGGGCTAGCGCCTCCTACAATGAGCAGTTCTTC.

The chain employs TRBV7-9 and TRBJ2-7, with D possibly TRBD2 on 5 matching bases. CDR3 length: 12 residues. With 5 bases removed from V and 5 bases from J, the gap between germline ends came to 10 bases. CDR1 and CDR2 (germline): SEHNR, FQNEAQ (reference sequence). Here the CDR3 reads CASSRTAHEQYF. DNA of the CDR3: TGTGCCAGCAGCCGGACTGCCCACGAGCAGTACTTC.

This clonotype has at least ten counts. This chain links TRBV29-1 with TRBJ1-1; no definite D call. The germline gives CDR1 SQVTM, CDR2 ANQGSEA. CDR3 size: 11 residues. In DNA form, the CDR3 reads TGCGCCTTGATCCGTGGGGCTGAAGCTTTCTTT. Translating it yields CALIRGAEAFF.

A note on this clonotype: This clone may be a read error of a much larger clone one base away. J is TRBJ2-5 and V is TRBV5-1; TRBD2 is a possible D gene (5 bases). The CDR3 is 16 amino acids. The germline V gene encodes CDR1 SGHRS and CDR2 YFSETQ. The CDR3 sequence: CASSIDKSGSQENQYF. For the CDR3, the DNA is TGCGCCAGCAGCATCGACAAGAGCGGAAGCCAAGAGAACCAGTACTTC.

For this clonotype: A much larger clone is a single base away; this may be a read error. This rearrangement joins TRBV12-3 or TRBV12-4 to TRBJ1-1; D gene uncertain. CDR3 size: 14 residues. The germline V and J ends were trimmed by 2 bases and 1 base, with 8 bases remaining between them. The CDR3, as DNA: TGTGCCAGCAGTTTATCGGCCGCGAACACTGAAGCTTTCTTT. Translated, it gives CASSLSAANTEAFF.

With respect to this clonotype: This sequence may be a read error, since a much larger clone differs from it by one base. The J gene is TRBJ2-7, the V gene TRBV6-1; 8 bases align to TRBD2. V trimming: 8 bases; J trimming: 6 bases; junction bases outside the gene matches: 9. The CDR3 has 13 amino acids. From germline, CDR1 is MNHNS and CDR2 SASEGT. The CDR3 bases are TGTGCCAGCCGACTAGCGAGAGGATCCGAGCAGTACTTC. It encodes CASRLARGSEQYF.

This clonotype was counted between two and nine times. This rearrangement joins TRBV6-2 or TRBV6-3 to TRBJ2-1; 10 bases fit TRBD2. The CDR3 is made up of 15 amino acids. The V gene end was trimmed by 8 bases and the J gene end by 6 bases; junction bases not matched to a gene: 10. Germline assignment: CDR1 MNHEY and CDR2 SVGEGT. The CDR3 bases are TGTGCCAGCCGCGGGTGGGTAGCGGGAGGCAATGAGCAGTTCTTC. Its translation is CASRGWVAGGNEQFF.

The chain has TRBV19 and TRBJ1-3, with unresolved D. This CDR3 region has 15 residues. From germline, CDR1 is LNHDA and CDR2 SQIVND (reference sequence). Trimming left V 5 bases short and J 0 bases short, with 11 bases between. This CDR3 reads CASSYVADSGNTIYF. The CDR3 nucleotides read TGTGCCAGTAGTTACGTCGCGGACTCTGGAAACACCATATATTTT.

This chain uses TRBV11-3 with TRBJ2-1; 9 bases align to TRBD2. The CDR3 sequence is 15 residues long. V lost 1 base to trimming and J lost 8 bases; unmatched junction nucleotides: 6. Germline V gives CDR1 SGHNT, CDR2 YENEEA. The DNA of the CDR3 is TGTGCCAGCAGCTTAGGGCGGGAGGGCCACGATGAGCAGTTCTTC. Its protein product is CASSLGREGHDEQFF. The variable domain in full, with the rest retrieved from reference TRBV11-3 and TRBJ2-1, is EAGVVQSPRYKIIEKKQPVAFWCNPISGHNTLYWYLQNLGQGPELLIRYENEEAVDDSQLPKDRFSAERLKGVDSTLKIQPAELGDSAVYLCASSLGREGHDEQFFGPGTRLTVL.

This clonotype was observed a few times. The genes are TRBV5-1 and TRBJ2-1, with D possibly TRBD2 on 5 matching bases. The V gene's germline CDR1 is SGHRS and CDR2 YFSETQ. This CDR3 contains 15 residues. V was trimmed by 0 bases and J by 6 bases, leaving 13 bases between them. DNA of the CDR3: TGCGCCAGCAGCTTGGCGACTACCTCATTCAATGAGCAGTTCTTC. Its translation: CASSLATTSFNEQFF.

The rearrangement links TRBV11-2 to TRBJ2-1; the D is unclear. The germline gives CDR1 SGHAT, CDR2 FQNNGV. V lost 5 bases and J 12 bases, leaving 20 bases between the germline ends. This CDR3 contains 14 residues. The CDR3 reads CASSIQSSYSVQFF. CDR3 bases: TGTGCCAGCAGCATACAGAGCTCCTACAGTGTGCAGTTCTTC.

The J gene is TRBJ2-4, the V gene TRBV28; D not certain. Germline V CDR1 and CDR2: MDHEN, SYDVKM. V lost 5 bases and J lost 6, with 17 bases in between. The CDR3 is 15 amino acids. The CDR3 sequence: CASSPQVDELNIQYF. The DNA for the CDR3 is TGTGCCAGCAGTCCCCAAGTCGACGAGTTAAACATTCAGTACTTC.

In its sample, this clonotype was seen once. This sequence may be a read error, since a much larger clone differs from it by one base. The J gene is TRBJ1-1, the V gene TRBV6-2 or TRBV6-3, with D possibly TRBD1 on 6 matching bases. In germline, CDR1 is MNHEY, CDR2 SVGEGT. V was shortened by 8 bases and J by 3 bases, with 16 bases between the two germline ends. This CDR3 is built from 14 residues. In nucleotides, the CDR3 is TGTGCCAGCCGAGGGGGGGCGACGGACACTGAAGCTTTCTTT. It yields the protein CASRGGATDTEAFF.